These T cell receptor beta chains were read from a single sample in a study of T cell responses to AZD1222 COVID-19 vaccine. Some clones are missing from TCRdb's copy, which holds only in-frame ones; the method was immunoSEQ multiplex PCR. The sample shows more than 150,000 clones, more than 75% of them seen only once. The sequencing here drew on peripheral blood, taken on day 0 of MenACWY control vaccination. The receptors shown here come from an adult in good health. Each CDR3 is given with its conserved first and last residue. A D gene is named only where the DNA matches it firmly. Size is stated for part of the rows, as once, few or many counts, or as a class when the clone is expanded.

d_gene,v_gene,abundance,len,j_gene,CDR3aa,CDR3nt
TRBD2,TRBV29-1,.,13,TRBJ2-3,CSVGGVQADTQYF,TGCAGCGTGGGGGGGGTCCAGGCAGATACGCAGTATTTT
.,TRBV7-2,few,15,TRBJ1-1,CASSQYRAMNTEAFF,TGTGCCAGCAGCCAATACAGGGCCATGAACACTGAAGCTTTCTTT
.,TRBV21-1,.,13,TRBJ2-7,CASSKPSSYEQYF,TGTGCCAGCAGCAAGCCAAGCTCCTACGAGCAGTACTTC
TRBD1,TRBV27,.,16,TRBJ1-2,CASRELGTGGTYGYTF,TGTGCCAGCAGAGAGCTAGGGACAGGGGGAACCTATGGCTACACCTTC
.,TRBV18,.,13,TRBJ2-7,CASSPDNSYEQYF,TGTGCCAGCTCACCTGACAACTCCTACGAGCAGTACTTC
.,TRBV6-2/TRBV6-3,.,12,TRBJ2-2,CASSSNTGELFF,TGTGCCAGCAGCAGCAACACCGGGGAGCTGTTTTTT
TRBD1,TRBV12-3/TRBV12-4,.,13,TRBJ1-2,CASILDRVGGYTF,TGTGCCAGCATCTTGGACAGGGTGGGTGGCTACACCTTC
.,TRBV3-1/TRBV3-2,once,19,TRBJ1-6,CASSQIQGGPRVGNSPLHF,TGTGCCAGCAGCCAAATACAGGGAGGGCCTCGGGTAGGTAATTCACCCCTCCACTTT
.,TRBV5-6,few,13,TRBJ2-7,CASSLAGSYEQYF,TGTGCCAGCAGCTTGGCGGGGTCCTACGAGCAGTACTTC
TRBD2,TRBV27,.,15,TRBJ2-3,CASSSPTSGTDTQYF,TGTGCCAGCAGTTCCCCGACTAGCGGCACAGATACGCAGTATTTT
TRBD1,TRBV6-5,.,15,TRBJ1-1,CASSIHRGEGTEAFF,TGTGCCAGCAGTATCCACAGGGGGGAGGGCACTGAAGCTTTCTTT
.,TRBV6-5,.,13,TRBJ1-1,CASTRQLNTEAFF,TGTGCCAGCACTCGGCAGTTGAACACTGAAGCTTTCTTT
TRBD2,TRBV3-1/TRBV3-2,.,15,TRBJ2-1,CASTQSGGRDNEQFF,TGTGCCAGCACCCAGAGCGGGGGGCGCGACAATGAGCAGTTCTTC
TRBD1,TRBV7-9,many,17,TRBJ2-5,CASSLGHRQGAGETQYF,TGTGCCAGCAGCCTCGGTCATCGACAGGGGGCGGGAGAGACCCAGTACTTC
.,TRBV9,.,15,TRBJ1-6,CASSVGSGGNSPLHF,TGTGCCAGCAGCGTAGGCTCAGGTGGTAATTCACCCCTCCACTTT
TRBD2,TRBV5-1,.,16,TRBJ2-1,CASSSGTSGGHNEQFF,TGCGCCAGCAGCTCTGGGACTAGCGGGGGCCACAATGAGCAGTTCTTC
.,TRBV9,.,15,TRBJ1-1,CASSVDVELNTEAFF,TGTGCCAGCAGCGTAGACGTAGAATTGAACACTGAAGCTTTCTTT